One and the same sample provided the 2 T cell receptor beta chains below, sequenced in a study of blood T cells in healthy people across ages. Sample-barcoded 5' priming and a J-beta primer mix drove a second PCR of 7 to 11 cycles. TCRdb ran MiXCR on the 5' RACE reads and lists one entry per CDR3 protein. The sample shows over a million distinct CDR3 sequences, around two fifths of them seen only once. Sequences were obtained from blood. These receptors all come from a woman aged 18-30 years in good health.

V is TRBV9 and J is TRBJ1-1; TRBD1 agrees at 8 bases. Unmatched junction bases numbered 5, after V lost 3 bases and J lost 1 base. CDR1 and CDR2 from the germline V gene are SGDLS and YYNGEE. The CDR3 has 15 amino acids. The CDR3 DNA follows: TGTGCCAGCAGCGCCGACAGGGGTTCGAACACTGAAGCTTTCTTT. It is translated as CASSADRGSNTEAFF.

Note on this clonotype: A much larger clone is a single base away; this may be a read error. The chain uses TRBV5-1 and TRBJ2-1; 7 positions match TRBD1. Per the germline V gene, CDR1 is SGHRS and CDR2 is YFSETQ. This CDR3 is 15 amino acids long. This chain's CDR3 is CAGSLGQHSYNEQFF. For the CDR3, the DNA is TGCGCCGGCAGCCTGGGACAGCACTCCTACAATGAGCAGTTCTTC.